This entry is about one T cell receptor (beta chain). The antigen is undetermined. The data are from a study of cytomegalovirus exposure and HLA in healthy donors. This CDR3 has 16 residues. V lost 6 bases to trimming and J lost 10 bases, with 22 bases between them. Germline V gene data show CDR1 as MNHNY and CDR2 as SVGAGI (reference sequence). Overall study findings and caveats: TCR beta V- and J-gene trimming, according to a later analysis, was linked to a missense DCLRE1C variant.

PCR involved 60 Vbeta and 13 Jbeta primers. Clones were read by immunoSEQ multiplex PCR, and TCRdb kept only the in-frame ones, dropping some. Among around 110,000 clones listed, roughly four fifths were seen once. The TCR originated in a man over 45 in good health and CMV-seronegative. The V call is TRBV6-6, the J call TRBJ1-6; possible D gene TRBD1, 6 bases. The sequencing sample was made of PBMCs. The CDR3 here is CASSPGQLPRGSPLHF. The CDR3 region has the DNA TGTGCCAGCAGCCCGGGACAACTCCCCCGCGGCTCACCCCTCCACTTT.